This is a list of T cell receptor beta chains from one sample in a study of blood T cell repertoires in COVID-19. Sequencing was performed with immunoSEQ multiplex PCR; in TCRdb, only in-frame clones are kept and a portion is missing. The profile shows about 250,000 clones, approximately 80% of them singletons. Sequencing was done on a sample of peripheral blood. All receptors come from a man aged 35 to 55 with acute or convalescent COVID-19. Each CDR3 is given with its conserved first and last residue. The order of the fields is CDR3 protein, V gene, D gene, J gene. A D gene is named only where the DNA matches it firmly.

CDR3 protein: CASGRLSYEQYF
V gene: TRBV6-5
D gene: .
J gene: TRBJ2-7

CDR3 protein: CASSTPPGGVGGELFF
V gene: TRBV5-4
D gene: .
J gene: TRBJ2-2

CDR3 protein: CASSRRDPYSGEQYF
V gene: TRBV14
D gene: .
J gene: TRBJ2-7

CDR3 protein: CASSLDPEANYGYTF
V gene: TRBV5-4
D gene: .
J gene: TRBJ1-2

CDR3 protein: CASKRDRTGELFF
V gene: TRBV5-8
D gene: TRBD2
J gene: TRBJ2-2

CDR3 protein: CAWSPGGADTQYF
V gene: TRBV30
D gene: .
J gene: TRBJ2-3

CDR3 protein: CASSVLQAANTGELFF
V gene: TRBV9
D gene: .
J gene: TRBJ2-2

CDR3 protein: CASSSTGGASGRYTQYF
V gene: TRBV28
D gene: TRBD2
J gene: TRBJ2-3

CDR3 protein: CASSVGTSGYNEQFF
V gene: TRBV9
D gene: TRBD2
J gene: TRBJ2-1

CDR3 protein: CASRQGIDSEAFF
V gene: TRBV28
D gene: .
J gene: TRBJ1-1

CDR3 protein: CASRGLQGTFNSNQPQHF
V gene: TRBV2
D gene: .
J gene: TRBJ1-5

CDR3 protein: CASSLWWTGVSSYNSPLHF
V gene: TRBV5-1
D gene: TRBD1
J gene: TRBJ1-6

CDR3 protein: CATSDWSGYTEAFF
V gene: TRBV24-1
D gene: .
J gene: TRBJ1-1

CDR3 protein: CAWSVDGASPLHF
V gene: TRBV30
D gene: .
J gene: TRBJ1-6

CDR3 protein: CASSWRLGTEAFF
V gene: TRBV12-3/TRBV12-4
D gene: .
J gene: TRBJ1-1

CDR3 protein: CASTSSGTSGINEQFF
V gene: TRBV28
D gene: TRBD2
J gene: TRBJ2-1

CDR3 protein: CASSLTGTNQPQHF
V gene: TRBV5-4
D gene: .
J gene: TRBJ1-5

CDR3 protein: CASSLGPGQPQHF
V gene: TRBV7-2
D gene: .
J gene: TRBJ1-5

CDR3 protein: CASSLGQGVSPLHF
V gene: TRBV3-1/TRBV3-2
D gene: TRBD1
J gene: TRBJ1-6

CDR3 protein: CASRGRGGVSTEAFF
V gene: TRBV19
D gene: .
J gene: TRBJ1-1

CDR3 protein: CASSSSGSQHNEQFF
V gene: TRBV5-1
D gene: TRBD2
J gene: TRBJ2-1

CDR3 protein: CASRPRDSSYEQYF
V gene: TRBV6-5
D gene: .
J gene: TRBJ2-7

CDR3 protein: CASSQDEWQGRNYGYTF
V gene: TRBV3-1/TRBV3-2
D gene: .
J gene: TRBJ1-2

CDR3 protein: CASSPLEFSGANVLTF
V gene: TRBV18
D gene: .
J gene: TRBJ2-6

CDR3 protein: CASSQVSPEPGNTIYF
V gene: TRBV4-1
D gene: .
J gene: TRBJ1-3

CDR3 protein: CASSQTRGDEQYF
V gene: TRBV19
D gene: .
J gene: TRBJ2-7